This T cell receptor beta chain was sequenced during a study of cytomegalovirus exposure and HLA in healthy donors. Overall study results and limits: Most sequenced TCRs were rare (though some public TCRs occurred in many donors).

Both 60 Vbeta primers and 13 Jbeta primers went into the PCR. Data came from immunoSEQ multiplex PCR; TCRdb stores just in-frame clones and leaves some out. The data contain under 150,000 clones, approximately 87% of them singletons. Turning to this clone: Its specificity is not known.

The germline V gene has CDR1 ENHRY and CDR2 SYGVKD. Trimming took 8 bases from V and 5 from J; bases not matched to a gene: 6. This CDR3 region has 15 residues. The chain combines TRBV10-3 with TRBJ2-2; 12 nucleotides match TRBD2. The sequenced sample was PBMCs. This clonotype was sampled from a woman aged 25-40 years in good health and CMV-seronegative. The CDR3 DNA sequence: TGTGCCATCGGGACCGGGACTAGCGGGACCGGGGAGCTGTTTTTT. Its protein is CAIGTGTSGTGELFF.